This T cell receptor (beta chain) came from a study of T cells after yellow fever vaccination. Study-level results: A weaker but faster secondary response was observed, peaking on day 5 versus 15. From the bulk population, abundant clonotypes could contaminate and appear within FACS-sorted repertoires.

CDR1 is SGHAT, CDR2 FQDESV, per germline (reference sequence). Trimming took 5 bases from V and 0 from J, leaving 13 bases between them. The CDR3 runs to 16 residues. TCR cDNA, made by 5'RACE template switching, carried an added universal primer site and UMIs. TCRdb independently ran MiXCR on the 5' RACE reads; one entry per CDR3 protein. This sample has some 500,000 distinct CDR3 sequences, with approximately 13% found just once. For this clonotype: The target antigen is unknown.

Source: PBMCs, taken on the day of the yellow fever booster vaccination. This TCR was sampled from a man aged 25-45 years who received the YFV17D yellow fever vaccine. The rearrangement joins TRBV11-1 to TRBJ2-2; D not certain. CDR3 nucleotides: TGTGCCAGCAGCCGACGACCCCCGGCGAACACCGGGGAGCTGTTTTTT. Protein sequence: CASSRRPPANTGELFF.